The 17 T cell receptor beta chains presented below share a single source sample, sequenced in a study of blood T cell repertoires in COVID-19. Some clones are missing from TCRdb's copy, which holds only in-frame ones; the method was immunoSEQ multiplex PCR. The sample contains some 170,000 clones, under 85% of which appear only once. The sample comprised peripheral blood. Receptors were obtained from a man between 65 and 85 years old with acute or convalescent COVID-19.

The CDR3 here is CASSIGTGNYGYTF. In nucleotides, the CDR3 is TGTGCCAGTAGTATAGGGACAGGGAACTATGGCTACACCTTC. The gene calls are TRBV19 and TRBJ1-2, with 8 bases fitting TRBD1. The CDR3 runs to 14 residues. Germline CDR1 is LNHDA and CDR2 is SQIVND (reference sequence). J was trimmed by 2 bases and V by 1 base; bases with no gene match: 0.

CDR3 DNA: TGTGCCAGCAGCTTAGCCGCAGGGACAGGGGCCGACACCATATATTTT. The encoded protein is CASSLAAGTGADTIYF. The rearrangement uses TRBV13 and TRBJ1-3; 10 bases are a match to TRBD1. Germline trimming cut 1 base from V and 8 bases from J; bases unmatched to any gene: 8. Germline assignment: CDR1 PRHDT and CDR2 FYEKMQ (reference sequence). The length of the CDR3 is 16 residues.

The chain recombines TRBV27 with TRBJ2-7; 9 bases fit TRBD1. Looked up from germline, CDR1 is MNHEY and CDR2 is SMNVEV (reference sequence). The CDR3 runs to 15 residues. With 5 bases clipped from V and 2 bases from J, the junction kept 7 bases outside the gene matches. The CDR3 bases are TGTGCCAGCAGTGCCCCGGGACAGGGCCCCTACGAGCAGTACTTC. Translated, it gives CASSAPGQGPYEQYF.

This chain joins TRBV4-2 and TRBJ2-5, with TRBD2 identical over 9 bases. The V segment lost 1 base and the J segment 5 bases; nucleotides outside the gene matches: 5. This CDR3 comprises 15 residues. The germline V gene has CDR1 LGHNA and CDR2 YNFKEQ. Written as DNA, the CDR3 is TGTGCCAGCAGCCAAGTGCTAGCGGGGCGGGAGACCCAGTACTTC. Residues: CASSQVLAGRETQYF.

The chain recombines TRBV5-1 with TRBJ2-5; no firm D call. The V and J ends lost 0 bases and 4 bases respectively, with 10 bases between them. In germline, CDR1 is SGHRS, CDR2 YFSETQ. The CDR3 runs to 14 residues. In nucleotides, the CDR3 is TGCGCCAGCAGCTTGGACTTGCGCCGAGAGACCCAGTACTTC. Residues: CASSLDLRRETQYF. Drawing the rest from reference TRBV5-1 and TRBJ2-5, the complete variable domain is KAGVTQTPRYLIKTRGQQVTLSCSPISGHRSVSWYQQTPGQGLQFLFEYFSETQRNKGNFPGRFSGRQFSNSRSEMNVSTLELGDSALYLCASSLDLRRETQYFGPGTRLLVL.

This chain uses TRBV7-2 with TRBJ2-2; D is ambiguous. Per germline, CDR1 SGHTA and CDR2 FQGNSA. The CDR3 spans 14 residues. The V end was cut by 7 bases, the J end by 4 bases, with 13 bases between. The CDR3 region is CASNQESVTGELFF. As DNA, the CDR3 is TGTGCCAGCAACCAAGAATCAGTCACCGGGGAGCTGTTTTTT.

This chain uses TRBV28 with TRBJ1-6; 7 bases map to TRBD1. Germline trimming cut 5 bases from V and 7 bases from J; bases unmatched to any gene: 5. The CDR3 spans 14 residues. Germline V gene lookup returns CDR1 MDHEN and CDR2 SYDVKM. The CDR3 reads CASSPGTANSPLHF. The CDR3, as DNA: TGTGCCAGCAGTCCCGGGACAGCGAATTCACCCCTCCACTTT.

This clone has just a few counts. This chain links TRBV4-2 with TRBJ2-3; D is ambiguous. The V and J ends lost 4 bases and 6 bases respectively, with 14 bases between them. CDR1 is LGHNA and CDR2 is YNFKEQ in the germline V gene. This CDR3 contains 14 residues. Written as DNA, the CDR3 is TGTGCCAGCAGCCCTCAGGTGTTCTCCGATACGCAGTATTTT. Its translation: CASSPQVFSDTQYF.

This clone was seen only a few times. The V gene is TRBV6-4, the J gene TRBJ2-3, with 7 positions matching TRBD2. This CDR3 spans 15 amino acids. Germline V gives CDR1 MRHNA, CDR2 SNTAGT. V lost 7 bases to trimming and J lost 6 bases; unmatched junction nucleotides: 13. The CDR3 reads CASNAEGGGTDTQYF. CDR3 nucleotide sequence: TGTGCCAGCAACGCCGAGGGCGGGGGAACGGATACGCAGTATTTT.

The chain has TRBV10-1 and TRBJ2-1; D ambiguous. V dropped 8 bases and J dropped 6 bases, with 5 bases sitting between them. This CDR3 comprises 10 residues. Germline CDR1 is WNHNN and CDR2 is SYGVQD (reference sequence). The CDR3 DNA follows: TGCGCCAGCTCCGTCAATGAGCAGTTCTTC. Protein sequence: CASSVNEQFF.

V is TRBV5-6 and J is TRBJ1-1, with TRBD1 matching 7 bases. The CDR3 is made up of 13 amino acids. Germline V CDR1 and CDR2: SGHDT, YYEEEE. Unmatched junction bases numbered 10, after V lost 7 bases and J lost 7 bases. The CDR3 bases are TGTGCCAGCGTTTACAGGGGTTTCGGTGAAGCTTTCTTT. Encoded protein: CASVYRGFGEAFF.

The chain is built from TRBV5-1 and TRBJ1-1; a weak D match, TRBD1 (6 bases). Trimming shortened V by 4 bases and J by 1 base, and 11 bases separated the two germline ends. The germline CDR1 and CDR2 sequences are SGHRS and YFSETQ. The CDR3 covers 14 residues. CDR3 sequence (DNA): TGCGCCAGCAGCCAGGGGACACCGAACACTGAAGCTTTCTTT. Its protein is CASSQGTPNTEAFF. Drawing the rest from reference TRBV5-1 and TRBJ1-1, the complete variable domain is KAGVTQTPRYLIKTRGQQVTLSCSPISGHRSVSWYQQTPGQGLQFLFEYFSETQRNKGNFPGRFSGRQFSNSRSEMNVSTLELGDSALYLCASSQGTPNTEAFFGQGTRLTVV.

CDR3 residues: CASSQAPTGTDTQYF. The DNA of the CDR3 is TGTGCCAGCAGCCAAGCGCCGACGGGGACAGATACGCAGTATTTT. This rearrangement joins TRBV3-1 (or the pseudogene TRBV3-2) to TRBJ2-3; tentative D call: TRBD2 (5 bases). CDR1 is LGHDT and CDR2 is YNNKEL in the germline V gene (reference sequence). V was cut by 1 base and J by 3 bases, with 11 bases left in between. The CDR3 has 15 residues.

This clone came up a few times. The chain carries TRBV5-4 and TRBJ1-1, with 8 bases that match TRBD1. The CDR3 loop spans 14 amino acids. Germline CDR1 reads SGHNT; CDR2 reads YYREEE (reference sequence). V lost 4 bases to trimming and J lost 5 bases; unmatched junction nucleotides: 7. The CDR3 DNA sequence: TGTGCCAGCAGCCTCTCGACAGGGGAGACTGAAGCTTTCTTT. Residues: CASSLSTGETEAFF. Using reference TRBV5-4 and TRBJ1-1 for the parts outside the CDR3, the full variable domain is ETGVTQSPTHLIKTRGQQVTLRCSSQSGHNTVSWYQQALGQGPQFIFQYYREEENGRGNFPPRFSGLQFPNYSSELNVNALELDDSALYLCASSLSTGETEAFFGQGTRLTVV.

V usage is TRBV6-5 and J usage is TRBJ1-4; 8 bases fit TRBD1. V was clipped by 5 bases and J by 7 bases; unmatched bases: 6. The CDR3 is made up of 14 amino acids. The germline CDR1 and CDR2 sequences are MNHEY and SVGAGI. This CDR3 is CASSRQGSGEKLFF. The CDR3 DNA reads TGTGCCAGCAGTAGACAGGGGTCGGGTGAAAAACTGTTTTTT.

The count of this clone is one. The chain uses TRBV12-3 or TRBV12-4 and TRBJ1-1; D is uncertain. The CDR3 covers 13 residues. V was trimmed by 6 bases and J by 1 base, leaving 9 bases between them. The CDR3 loop reads CASRPQQNTEAFF. DNA for the CDR3: TGTGCCAGCAGACCACAACAGAACACTGAAGCTTTCTTT.

This chain uses TRBV29-1 with TRBJ1-4; D might be TRBD1 (6 bases). V was trimmed by 6 bases and J by 7 bases, leaving 12 bases between them. CDR3 size: 12 residues. The germline gives CDR1 SQVTM, CDR2 ANQGSEA. In nucleotides, the CDR3 is TGCAGCGTGTGGGACATCGGTGAAAAACTGTTTTTT. Encoded protein: CSVWDIGEKLFF.